This T cell receptor (beta chain) was sequenced during a study of OX40 agonist ivuxolimab in advanced cancers. This clone has just one count. Its specificity is unknown. Study-level points and caveats: There were, on average, more expanded clones in CD8+ T cells than in CD4+.

The method was immunoSEQ multiplex PCR; TCRdb's version includes in-frame clones alone and lacks a portion of them. The sample lists about 42,000 clones; just under 90% were seen once. Germline loops: CDR1 MDHEN, CDR2 SYDVKM. J lost 1 base, V lost 3 bases, and 5 bases had no gene match. The CDR3 is 15 amino acids. J is TRBJ1-2 and V is TRBV28, with TRBD1 matching 7 bases. This sample comprised CD4+ or CD8+ T cells sorted from blood, obtained in a trial of the OX40 agonist ivuxolimab. The TCR was taken from an adult with an advanced solid tumor such as melanoma, head and neck, liver or kidney cancer. CDR3 DNA: TGTGCCAGCAGTTTTGGAGGGGGCGGTAACTATGGCTACACCTTC. Residues: CASSFGGGGNYGYTF.